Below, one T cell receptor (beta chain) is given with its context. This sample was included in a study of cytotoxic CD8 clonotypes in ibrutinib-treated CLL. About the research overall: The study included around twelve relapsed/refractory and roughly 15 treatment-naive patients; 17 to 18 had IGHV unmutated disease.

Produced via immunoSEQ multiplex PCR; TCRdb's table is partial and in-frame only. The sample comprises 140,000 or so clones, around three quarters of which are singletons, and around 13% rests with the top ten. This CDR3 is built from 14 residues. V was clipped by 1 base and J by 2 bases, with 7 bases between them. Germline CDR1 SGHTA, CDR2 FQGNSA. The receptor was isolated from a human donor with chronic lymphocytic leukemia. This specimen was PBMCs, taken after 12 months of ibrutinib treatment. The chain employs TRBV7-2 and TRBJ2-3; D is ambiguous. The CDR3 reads CASSLGLITDTQYF. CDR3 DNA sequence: TGTGCCAGCAGCTTAGGGCTTATCACAGATACGCAGTATTTT.